This T cell receptor (beta chain) was identified during a study of blood T cell repertoires in COVID-19. TCRdb keeps only in-frame clones here, not all; method: immunoSEQ multiplex PCR. The table has some 210,000 clones, around 81% seen once. V dropped 1 base and J dropped 3 bases, with 19 bases sitting between them. Germline CDR1 SGHTA, CDR2 FQGNSA. CDR3 length equals 18 residues. The table lists this clone with a few counts. Sequenced material: PBMCs or T cells enriched from blood (not recorded which). The chain uses TRBV7-2 and TRBJ1-5, with a tentative D call TRBD1 (5 bases). The clonotype comes from a woman aged 50 to 65 with acute COVID-19. The CDR3 bases are TGTGCCAGCAGCTTAGTCCAAGACGGGAGAGGGGACAATCAGCCCCAGCATTTT. This codes for CASSLVQDGRGDNQPQHF.